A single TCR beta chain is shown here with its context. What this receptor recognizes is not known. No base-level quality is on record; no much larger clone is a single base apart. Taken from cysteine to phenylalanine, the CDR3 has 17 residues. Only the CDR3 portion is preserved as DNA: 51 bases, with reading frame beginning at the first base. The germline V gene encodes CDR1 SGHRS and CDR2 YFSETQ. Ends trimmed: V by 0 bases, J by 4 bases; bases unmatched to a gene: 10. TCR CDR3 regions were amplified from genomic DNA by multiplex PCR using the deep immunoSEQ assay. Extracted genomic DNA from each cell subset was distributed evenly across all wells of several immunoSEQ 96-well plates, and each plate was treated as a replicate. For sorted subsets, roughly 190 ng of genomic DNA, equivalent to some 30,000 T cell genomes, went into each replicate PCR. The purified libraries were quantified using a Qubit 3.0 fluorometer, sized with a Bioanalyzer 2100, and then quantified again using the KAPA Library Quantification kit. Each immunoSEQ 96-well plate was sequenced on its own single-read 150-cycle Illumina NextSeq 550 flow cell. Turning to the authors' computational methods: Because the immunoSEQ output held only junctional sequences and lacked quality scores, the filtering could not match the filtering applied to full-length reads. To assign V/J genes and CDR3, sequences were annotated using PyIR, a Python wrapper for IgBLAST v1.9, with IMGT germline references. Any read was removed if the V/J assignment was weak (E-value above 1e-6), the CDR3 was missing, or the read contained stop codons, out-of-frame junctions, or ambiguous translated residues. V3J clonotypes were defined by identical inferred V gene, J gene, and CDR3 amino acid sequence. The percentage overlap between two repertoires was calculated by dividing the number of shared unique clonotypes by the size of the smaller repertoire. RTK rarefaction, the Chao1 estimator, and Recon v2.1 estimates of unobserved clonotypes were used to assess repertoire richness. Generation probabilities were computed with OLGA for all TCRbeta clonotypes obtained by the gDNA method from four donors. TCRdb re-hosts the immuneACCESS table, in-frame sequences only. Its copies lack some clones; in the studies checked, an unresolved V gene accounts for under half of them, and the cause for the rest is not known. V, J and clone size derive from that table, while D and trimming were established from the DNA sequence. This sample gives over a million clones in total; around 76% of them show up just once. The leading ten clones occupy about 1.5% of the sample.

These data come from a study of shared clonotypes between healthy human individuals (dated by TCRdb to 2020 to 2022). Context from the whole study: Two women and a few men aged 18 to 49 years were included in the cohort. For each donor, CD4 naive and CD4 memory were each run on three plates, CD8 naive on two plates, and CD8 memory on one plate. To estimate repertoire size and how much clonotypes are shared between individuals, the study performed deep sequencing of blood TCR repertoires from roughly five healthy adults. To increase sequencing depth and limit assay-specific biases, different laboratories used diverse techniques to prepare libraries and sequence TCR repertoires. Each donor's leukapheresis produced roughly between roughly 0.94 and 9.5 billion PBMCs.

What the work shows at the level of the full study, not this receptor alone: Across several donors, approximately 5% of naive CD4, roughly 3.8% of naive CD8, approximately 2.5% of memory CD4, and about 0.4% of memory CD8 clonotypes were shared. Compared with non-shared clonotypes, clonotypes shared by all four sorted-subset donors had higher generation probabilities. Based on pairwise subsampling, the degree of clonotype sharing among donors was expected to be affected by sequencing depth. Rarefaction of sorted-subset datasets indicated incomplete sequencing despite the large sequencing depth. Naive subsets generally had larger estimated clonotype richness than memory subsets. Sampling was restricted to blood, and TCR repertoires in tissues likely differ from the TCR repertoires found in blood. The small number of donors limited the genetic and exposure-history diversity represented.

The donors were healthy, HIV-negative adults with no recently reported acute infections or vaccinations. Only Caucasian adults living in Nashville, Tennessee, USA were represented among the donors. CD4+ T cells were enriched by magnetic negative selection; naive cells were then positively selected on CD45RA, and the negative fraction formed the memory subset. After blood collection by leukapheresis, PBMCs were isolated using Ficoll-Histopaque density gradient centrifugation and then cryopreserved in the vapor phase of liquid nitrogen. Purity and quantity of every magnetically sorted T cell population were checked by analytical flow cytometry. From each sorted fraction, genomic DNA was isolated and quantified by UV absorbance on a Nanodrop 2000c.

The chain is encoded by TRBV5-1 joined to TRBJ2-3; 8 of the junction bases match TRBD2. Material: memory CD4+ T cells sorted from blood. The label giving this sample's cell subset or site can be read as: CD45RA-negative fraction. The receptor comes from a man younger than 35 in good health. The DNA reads TGCGCCAGCAGCTTGGAGCCCGGGACTAGGCCCCCAGATACGCAGTATTTT. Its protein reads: CASSLEPGTRPPDTQYF.